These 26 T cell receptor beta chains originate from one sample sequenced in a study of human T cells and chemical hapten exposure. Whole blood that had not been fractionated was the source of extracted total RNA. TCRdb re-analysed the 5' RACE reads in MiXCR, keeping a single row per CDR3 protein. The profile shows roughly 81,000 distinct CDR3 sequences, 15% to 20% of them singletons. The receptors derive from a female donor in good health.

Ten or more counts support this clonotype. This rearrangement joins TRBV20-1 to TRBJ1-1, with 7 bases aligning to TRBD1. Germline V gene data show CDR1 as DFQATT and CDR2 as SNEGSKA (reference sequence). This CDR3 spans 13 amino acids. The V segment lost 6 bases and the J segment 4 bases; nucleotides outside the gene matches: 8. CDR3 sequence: CSAHDRVSTEAFF. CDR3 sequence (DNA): TGCAGTGCCCACGACAGGGTATCCACTGAAGCTTTCTTT.

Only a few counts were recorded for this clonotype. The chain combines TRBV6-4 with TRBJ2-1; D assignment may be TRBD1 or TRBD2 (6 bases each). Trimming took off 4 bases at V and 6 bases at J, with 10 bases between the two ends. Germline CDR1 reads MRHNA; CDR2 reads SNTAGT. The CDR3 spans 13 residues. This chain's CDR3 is CASSAGAGNEQFF. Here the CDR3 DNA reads TGTGCCAGCAGTGCGGGGGCAGGCAATGAGCAGTTCTTC.

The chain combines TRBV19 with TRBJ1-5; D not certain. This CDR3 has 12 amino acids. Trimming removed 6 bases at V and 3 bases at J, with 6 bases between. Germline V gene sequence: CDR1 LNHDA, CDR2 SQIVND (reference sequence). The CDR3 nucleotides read TGTGCCAGTAGGGACCTCAATCAGCCCCAGCATTTT. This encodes CASRDLNQPQHF.

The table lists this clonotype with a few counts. This chain's CDR3 is CSAISGNWNEQFF. The CDR3 coding sequence is TGCAGTGCTATTAGCGGAAATTGGAATGAGCAGTTCTTC. V and J are TRBV20-1 and TRBJ2-1, with D possibly TRBD2 on 6 matching bases. CDR3 size: 13 residues. Germline V gives CDR1 DFQATT, CDR2 SNEGSKA (reference sequence). Trimming removed 4 bases from V and 7 bases from J, with 14 bases in between.

The CDR3 DNA is TGTGCCAGCAGCTTAGAGGGACGGAGCTCTGGAAACACCATATATTTT. Translating gives CASSLEGRSSGNTIYF. The rearrangement links TRBV7-2 to TRBJ1-3, with D possibly being TRBD1 (5 bases). This CDR3 is 16 amino acids long. Germline lookup yields CDR1 SGHTA and CDR2 FQGNSA. Trimming took 1 base from V and 0 from J, leaving 10 bases between them.

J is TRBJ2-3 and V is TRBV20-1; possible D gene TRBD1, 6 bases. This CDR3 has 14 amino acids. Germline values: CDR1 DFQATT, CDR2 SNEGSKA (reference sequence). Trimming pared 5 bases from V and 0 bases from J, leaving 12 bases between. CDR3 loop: CSAPGVLSTDTQYF. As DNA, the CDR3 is TGCAGTGCTCCAGGGGTCCTTAGCACAGATACGCAGTATTTT.

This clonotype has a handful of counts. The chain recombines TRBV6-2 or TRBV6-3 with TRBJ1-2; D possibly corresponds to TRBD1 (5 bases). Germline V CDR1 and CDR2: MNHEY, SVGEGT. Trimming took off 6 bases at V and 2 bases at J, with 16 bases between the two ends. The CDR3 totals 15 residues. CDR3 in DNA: TGTGCCAGCAGACTTAGCGACAGAAGAAACTATGGCTACACCTTC. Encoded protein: CASRLSDRRNYGYTF.

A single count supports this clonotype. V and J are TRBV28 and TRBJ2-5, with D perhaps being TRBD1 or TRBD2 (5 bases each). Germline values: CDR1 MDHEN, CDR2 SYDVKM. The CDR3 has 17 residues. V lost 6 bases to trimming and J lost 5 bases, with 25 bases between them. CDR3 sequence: CASSDPEGYLGGETQYF. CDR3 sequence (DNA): TGTGCCAGCAGCGACCCAGAGGGGTATCTTGGTGGTGAGACCCAGTACTTC.

The CDR3 nucleotides read TGTGCCAGCAGTGGTCCCCGGTGGGAAAAACTGTTTTTT. It codes for CASSGPRWEKLFF. The chain uses TRBV6-6 and TRBJ1-4; D is undetermined. Germline CDR1 MNHNY, CDR2 SVGAGI (reference sequence). This CDR3 is built from 13 residues. V was shortened by 5 bases and J by 8 bases, with 12 bases between the two germline ends.

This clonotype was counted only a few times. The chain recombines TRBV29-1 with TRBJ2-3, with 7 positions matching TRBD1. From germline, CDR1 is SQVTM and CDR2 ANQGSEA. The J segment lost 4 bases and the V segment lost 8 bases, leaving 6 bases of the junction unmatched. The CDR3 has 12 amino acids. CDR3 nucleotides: TGCAGCAAAGCTACAGGGGCAGATACGCAGTATTTT. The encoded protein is CSKATGADTQYF.

The CDR3 protein is CASNPDTGGIYNSPLHF. DNA of the CDR3: TGTGCCAGTAACCCCGATACAGGAGGAATTTATAATTCACCCCTCCACTTT. The gene calls are TRBV19 and TRBJ1-6; the D gene is possibly TRBD1 (5 bases). Per the germline V gene, CDR1 is LNHDA and CDR2 is SQIVND (reference sequence). Trimming pared 7 bases from V and 4 bases from J, leaving 20 bases between. The CDR3 sequence is 17 residues long.

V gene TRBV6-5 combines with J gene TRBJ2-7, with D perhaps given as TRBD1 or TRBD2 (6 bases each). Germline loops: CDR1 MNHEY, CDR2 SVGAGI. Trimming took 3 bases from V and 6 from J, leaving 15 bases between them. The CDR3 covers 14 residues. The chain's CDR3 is CASSYIGGEGEQYF. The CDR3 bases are TGTGCCAGCAGTTATATCGGGGGCGAGGGCGAGCAGTACTTC.

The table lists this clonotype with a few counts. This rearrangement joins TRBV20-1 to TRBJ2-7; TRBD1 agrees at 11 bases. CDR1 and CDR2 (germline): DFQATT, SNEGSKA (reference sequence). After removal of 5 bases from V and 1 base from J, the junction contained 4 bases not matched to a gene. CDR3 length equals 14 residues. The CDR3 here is CSAGDRGKSYEQYF. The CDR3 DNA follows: TGCAGTGCTGGGGACAGGGGGAAGTCCTACGAGCAGTACTTC.

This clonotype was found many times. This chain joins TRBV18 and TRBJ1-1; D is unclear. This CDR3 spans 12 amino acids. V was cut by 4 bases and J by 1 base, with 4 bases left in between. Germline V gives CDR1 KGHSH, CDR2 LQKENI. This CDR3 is CASSQANTEAFF. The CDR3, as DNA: TGTGCCAGCTCACAAGCGAACACTGAAGCTTTCTTT.

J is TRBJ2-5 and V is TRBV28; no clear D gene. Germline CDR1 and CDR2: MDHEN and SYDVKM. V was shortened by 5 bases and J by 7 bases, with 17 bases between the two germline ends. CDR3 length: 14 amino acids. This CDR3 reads CASSEKVRPWTQYF. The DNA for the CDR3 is TGTGCCAGCAGTGAGAAGGTTCGGCCTTGGACCCAGTACTTC.

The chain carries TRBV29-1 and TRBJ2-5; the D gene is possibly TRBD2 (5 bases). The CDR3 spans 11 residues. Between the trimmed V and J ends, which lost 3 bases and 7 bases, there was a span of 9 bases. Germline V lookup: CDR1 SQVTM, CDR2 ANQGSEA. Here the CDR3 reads CSVDSSGTQYF. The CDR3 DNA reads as TGCAGCGTTGACTCGAGCGGGACCCAGTACTTC.

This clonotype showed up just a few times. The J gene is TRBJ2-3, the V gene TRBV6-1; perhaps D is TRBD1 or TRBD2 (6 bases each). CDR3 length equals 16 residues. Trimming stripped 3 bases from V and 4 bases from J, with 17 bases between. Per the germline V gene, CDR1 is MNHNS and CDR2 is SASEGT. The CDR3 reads CASSDVGGTISDTQYF. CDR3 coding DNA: TGTGCCAGCAGTGATGTGGGGGGCACAATTTCAGATACGCAGTATTTT.

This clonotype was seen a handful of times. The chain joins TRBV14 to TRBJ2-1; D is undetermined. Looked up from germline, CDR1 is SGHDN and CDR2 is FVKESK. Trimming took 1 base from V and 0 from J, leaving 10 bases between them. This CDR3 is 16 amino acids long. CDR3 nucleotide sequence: TGTGCCAGCAGCCAAGGTGTTGTAGGCTCCTACAATGAGCAGTTCTTC. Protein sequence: CASSQGVVGSYNEQFF.

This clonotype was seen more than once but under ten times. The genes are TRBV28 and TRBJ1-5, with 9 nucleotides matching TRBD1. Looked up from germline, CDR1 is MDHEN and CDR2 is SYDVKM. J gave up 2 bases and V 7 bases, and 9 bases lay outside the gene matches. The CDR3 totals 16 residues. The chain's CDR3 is CASINPGQGRNQPQHF. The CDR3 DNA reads TGTGCCAGCATTAACCCGGGACAGGGCCGCAATCAGCCCCAGCATTTT. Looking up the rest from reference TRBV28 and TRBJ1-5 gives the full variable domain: DVKVTQSSRYLVKRTGEKVFLECVQDMDHENMFWYRQDPGLGLRLIYFSYDVKMKEKGDIPEGYSVSREKKERFSLILESASTNQTSMYLCASINPGQGRNQPQHFGDGTRLSIL.

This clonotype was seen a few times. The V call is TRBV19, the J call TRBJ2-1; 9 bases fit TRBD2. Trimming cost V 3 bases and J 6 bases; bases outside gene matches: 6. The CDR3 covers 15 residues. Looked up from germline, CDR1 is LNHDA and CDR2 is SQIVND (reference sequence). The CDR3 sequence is CASSMSAGGLNEQFF. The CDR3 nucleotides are TGTGCCAGTAGTATGTCAGCGGGAGGACTCAATGAGCAGTTCTTC. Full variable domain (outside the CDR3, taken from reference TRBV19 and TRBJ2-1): DGGITQSPKYLFRKEGQNVTLSCEQNLNHDAMYWYRQDPGQGLRLIYYSQIVNDFQKGDIAEGYSVSREKKESFPLTVTSAQKNPTAFYLCASSMSAGGLNEQFFGPGTRLTVL.

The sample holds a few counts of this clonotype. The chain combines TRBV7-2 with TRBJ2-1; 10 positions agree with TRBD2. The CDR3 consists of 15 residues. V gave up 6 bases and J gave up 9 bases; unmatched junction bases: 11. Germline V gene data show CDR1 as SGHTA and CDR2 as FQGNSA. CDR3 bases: TGTGCCAGCAGATCTAGCGGGAGTTCCGTCGGTGAGCAGTTCTTC. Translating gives CASRSSGSSVGEQFF.

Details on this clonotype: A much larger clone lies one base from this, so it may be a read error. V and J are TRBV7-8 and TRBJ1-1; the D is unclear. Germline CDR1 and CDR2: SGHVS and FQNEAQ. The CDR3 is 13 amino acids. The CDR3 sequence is CTSSLDANTEAFF. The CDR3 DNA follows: TGTACCAGCAGCTTGGACGCGAACACTGAAGCTTTCTTT.

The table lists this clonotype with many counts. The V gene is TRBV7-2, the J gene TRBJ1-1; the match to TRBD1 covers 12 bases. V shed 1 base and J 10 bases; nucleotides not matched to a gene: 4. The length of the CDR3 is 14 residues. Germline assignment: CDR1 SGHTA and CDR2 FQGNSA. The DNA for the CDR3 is TGTGCCAGCAGCTTAGGGGACAGGGGGCTTGTAGCTTTCTTT. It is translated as CASSLGDRGLVAFF. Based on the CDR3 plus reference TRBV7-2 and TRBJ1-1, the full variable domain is GAGVSQSPSNKVTEKGKDVELRCDPISGHTALYWYRQSLGQGLEFLIYFQGNSAPDKSGLPSDRFSAERTGGSVSTLTIQRTQQEDSAVYLCASSLGDRGLVAFFGQGTRLTVV.

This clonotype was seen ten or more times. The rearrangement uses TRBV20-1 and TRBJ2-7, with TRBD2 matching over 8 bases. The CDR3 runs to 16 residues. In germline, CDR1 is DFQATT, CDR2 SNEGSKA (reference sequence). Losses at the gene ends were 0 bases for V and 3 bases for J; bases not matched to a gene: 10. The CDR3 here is CSARDAAGEHHYEQYF. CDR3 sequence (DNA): TGCAGTGCTAGAGATGCAGCGGGAGAGCATCACTACGAGCAGTACTTC.

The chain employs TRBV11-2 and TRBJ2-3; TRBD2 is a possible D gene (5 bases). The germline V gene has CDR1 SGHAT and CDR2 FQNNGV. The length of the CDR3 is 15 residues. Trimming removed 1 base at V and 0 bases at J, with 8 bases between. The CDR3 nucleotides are TGTGCCAGCAGCTTAGTAGCGCTTAGCACAGATACGCAGTATTTT. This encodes CASSLVALSTDTQYF.

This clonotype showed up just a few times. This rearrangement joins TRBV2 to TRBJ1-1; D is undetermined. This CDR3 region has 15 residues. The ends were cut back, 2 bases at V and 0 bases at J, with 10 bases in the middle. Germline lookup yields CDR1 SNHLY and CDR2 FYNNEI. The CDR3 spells CASSERILMNTEAFF. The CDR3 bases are TGTGCCAGCAGTGAACGGATTCTCATGAACACTGAAGCTTTCTTT. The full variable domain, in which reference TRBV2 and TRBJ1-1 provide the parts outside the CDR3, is EPEVTQTPSHQVTQMGQEVILRCVPISNHLYFYWYRQILGQKVEFLVSFYNNEISEKSEIFDDQFSVERPDGSNFTLKIRSTKLEDSAMYFCASSERILMNTEAFFGQGTRLTVV.